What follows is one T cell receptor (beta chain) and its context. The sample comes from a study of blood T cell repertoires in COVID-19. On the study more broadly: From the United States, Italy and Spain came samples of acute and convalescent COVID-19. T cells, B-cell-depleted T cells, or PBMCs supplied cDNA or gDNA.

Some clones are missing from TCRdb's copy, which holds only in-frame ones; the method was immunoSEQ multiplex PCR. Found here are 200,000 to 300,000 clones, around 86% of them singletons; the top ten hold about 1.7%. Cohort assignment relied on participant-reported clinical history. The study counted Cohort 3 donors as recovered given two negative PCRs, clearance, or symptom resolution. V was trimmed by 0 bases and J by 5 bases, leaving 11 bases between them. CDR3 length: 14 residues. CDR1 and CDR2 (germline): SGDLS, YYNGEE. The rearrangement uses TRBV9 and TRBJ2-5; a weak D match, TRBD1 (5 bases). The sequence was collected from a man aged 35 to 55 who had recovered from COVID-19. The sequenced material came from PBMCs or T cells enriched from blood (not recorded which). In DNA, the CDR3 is TGTGCCAGCAGCGTAGTAGGGGAAGGTGAGACCCAGTACTTC. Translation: CASSVVGEGETQYF. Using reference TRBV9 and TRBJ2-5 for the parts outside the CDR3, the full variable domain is DSGVTQTPKHLITATGQRVTLRCSPRSGDLSVYWYQQSLDQGLQFLIQYYNGEERAKGNILERFSAQQFPDLHSELNLSSLELGDSALYFCASSVVGEGETQYFGPGTRLLVL.